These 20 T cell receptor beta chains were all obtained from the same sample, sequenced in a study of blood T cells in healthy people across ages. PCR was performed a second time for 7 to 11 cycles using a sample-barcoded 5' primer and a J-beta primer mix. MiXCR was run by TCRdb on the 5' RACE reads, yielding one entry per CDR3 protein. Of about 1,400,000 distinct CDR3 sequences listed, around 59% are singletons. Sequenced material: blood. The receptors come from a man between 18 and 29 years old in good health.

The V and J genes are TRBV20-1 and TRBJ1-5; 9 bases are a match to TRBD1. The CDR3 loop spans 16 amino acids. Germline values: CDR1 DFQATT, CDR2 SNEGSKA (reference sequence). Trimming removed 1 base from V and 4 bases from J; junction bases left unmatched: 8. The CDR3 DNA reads TGCAGTGCTAGAGCGACCATGGGACAGGGAAATCAGCCCCAGCATTTT. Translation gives CSARATMGQGNQPQHF.

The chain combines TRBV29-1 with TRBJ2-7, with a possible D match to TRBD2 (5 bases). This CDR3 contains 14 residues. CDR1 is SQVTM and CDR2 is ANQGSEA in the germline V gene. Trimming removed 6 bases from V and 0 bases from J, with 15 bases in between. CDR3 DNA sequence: TGCAGCGTGCCTTCGGGGTTTAGCTCCTACGAGCAGTACTTC. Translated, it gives CSVPSGFSSYEQYF.

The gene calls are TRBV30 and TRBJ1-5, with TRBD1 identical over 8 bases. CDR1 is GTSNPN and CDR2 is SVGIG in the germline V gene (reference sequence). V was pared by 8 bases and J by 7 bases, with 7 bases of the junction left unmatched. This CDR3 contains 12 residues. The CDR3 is CAVDRGDQPQHF. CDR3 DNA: TGTGCCGTTGACAGGGGAGACCAGCCCCAGCATTTT.

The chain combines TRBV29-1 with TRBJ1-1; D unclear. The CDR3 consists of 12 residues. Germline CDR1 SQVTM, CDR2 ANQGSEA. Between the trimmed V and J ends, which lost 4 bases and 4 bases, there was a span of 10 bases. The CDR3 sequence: CSVVGLGTEAFF. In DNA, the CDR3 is TGCAGCGTTGTCGGCTTGGGCACTGAAGCTTTCTTT.

The DNA for the CDR3 is TGTGCCAGCAGTTACCAGTATGGCTACACCTTC. As protein: CASSYQYGYTF. The chain joins TRBV6-7 to TRBJ1-2, with D unclear. TRBV6-7 is recorded as an ORF, its role being uncertain. This CDR3 region has 11 residues. V lost 2 bases, J lost 5 bases, and 3 bases lay in between.

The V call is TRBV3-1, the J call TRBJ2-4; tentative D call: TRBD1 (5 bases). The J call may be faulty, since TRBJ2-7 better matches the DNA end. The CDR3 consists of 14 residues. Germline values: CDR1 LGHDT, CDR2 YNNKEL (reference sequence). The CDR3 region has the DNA TGTGCCAGCAGCCAATCGTATACAAGGGGCGAGCAGTACTTC. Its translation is CASSQSYTRGEQYF.

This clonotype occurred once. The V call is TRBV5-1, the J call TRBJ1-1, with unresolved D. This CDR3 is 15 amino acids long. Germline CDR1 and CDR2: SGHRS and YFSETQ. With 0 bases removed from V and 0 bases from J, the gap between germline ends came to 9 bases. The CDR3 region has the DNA TGCGCCAGCAGCTTGGACAGCGTTATGAACACTGAAGCTTTCTTT. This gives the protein CASSLDSVMNTEAFF.

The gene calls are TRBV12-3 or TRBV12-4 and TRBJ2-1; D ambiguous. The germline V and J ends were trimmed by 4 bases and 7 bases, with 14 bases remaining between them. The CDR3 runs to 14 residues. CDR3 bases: TGTGCCAGCAGTTCCCCCCCTGTTCGGAATGAGCAGTTCTTC. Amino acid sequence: CASSSPPVRNEQFF.

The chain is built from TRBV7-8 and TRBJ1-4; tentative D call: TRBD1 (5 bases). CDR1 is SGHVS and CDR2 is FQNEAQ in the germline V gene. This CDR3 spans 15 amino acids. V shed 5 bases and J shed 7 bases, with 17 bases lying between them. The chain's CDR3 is CASSQRDGWGEKLFF. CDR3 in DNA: TGTGCCAGCAGCCAAAGGGACGGATGGGGTGAAAAACTGTTTTTT.

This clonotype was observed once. The CDR3 DNA follows: TGTGCCAGCAGCCGCCCGCTAGCGGGGGGGAATGAGCAGTTCTTC. This encodes CASSRPLAGGNEQFF. The chain is built from TRBV7-2 and TRBJ2-1, with 12 bases matching TRBD2. The CDR3 is 15 amino acids. V was pared by 5 bases and J by 7 bases, with 6 bases of the junction left unmatched. The germline V gene encodes CDR1 SGHTA and CDR2 FQGNSA. Based on the CDR3 plus reference TRBV7-2 and TRBJ2-1, the full variable domain is GAGVSQSPSNKVTEKGKDVELRCDPISGHTALYWYRQSLGQGLEFLIYFQGNSAPDKSGLPSDRFSAERTGGSVSTLTIQRTQQEDSAVYLCASSRPLAGGNEQFFGPGTRLTVL.

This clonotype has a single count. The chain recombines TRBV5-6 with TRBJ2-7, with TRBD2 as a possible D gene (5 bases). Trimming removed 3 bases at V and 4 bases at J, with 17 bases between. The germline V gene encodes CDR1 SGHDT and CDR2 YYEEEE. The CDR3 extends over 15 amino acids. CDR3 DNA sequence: TGTGCCAGCAGCTCCCCGGGGAACCCCTGGTACGAGCAGTACTTC. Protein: CASSSPGNPWYEQYF.

The CDR3 region is CSVPRTEETQYF. The CDR3 nucleotides are TGCAGCGTGCCCAGGACAGAAGAGACCCAGTACTTC. This rearrangement joins TRBV29-1 to TRBJ2-5; tentative D call: TRBD1 (6 bases). Per germline, CDR1 SQVTM and CDR2 ANQGSEA. This CDR3 contains 12 residues. Trimming took off 6 bases at V and 3 bases at J, with 11 bases between the two ends.

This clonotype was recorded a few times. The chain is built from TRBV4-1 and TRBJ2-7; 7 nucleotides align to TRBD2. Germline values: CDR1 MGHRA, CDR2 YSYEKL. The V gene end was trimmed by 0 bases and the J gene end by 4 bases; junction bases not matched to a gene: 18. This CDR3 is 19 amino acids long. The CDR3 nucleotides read TGCGCCAGCAGCCAAGATAGTATCGGGGTAGCGGGCCCATTTTACGAGCAGTACTTC. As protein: CASSQDSIGVAGPFYEQYF.

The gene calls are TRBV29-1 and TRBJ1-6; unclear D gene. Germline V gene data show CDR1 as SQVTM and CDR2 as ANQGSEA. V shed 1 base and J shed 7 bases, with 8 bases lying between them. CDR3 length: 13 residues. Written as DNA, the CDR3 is TGCAGCGTTGAAGGCCCGAGAAATTCACCCCTCCACTTT. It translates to CSVEGPRNSPLHF.

CDR3 nucleotide sequence: TGTGCCAGCAGCTTAGGTGGGTTCGGTAATGAGCAGTTCTTC. Translation: CASSLGGFGNEQFF. The rearrangement uses TRBV7-2 and TRBJ2-1, with no clear D. Per the germline V gene, CDR1 is SGHTA and CDR2 is FQGNSA. V gave up 1 base and J gave up 7 bases, with 11 bases separating them. This CDR3 is 14 amino acids long.

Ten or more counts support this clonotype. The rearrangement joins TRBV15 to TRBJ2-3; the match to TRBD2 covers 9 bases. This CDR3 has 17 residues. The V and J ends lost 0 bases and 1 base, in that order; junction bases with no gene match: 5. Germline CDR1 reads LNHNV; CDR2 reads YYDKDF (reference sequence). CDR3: CATSRDMPSGGTDTQYF. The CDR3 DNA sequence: TGTGCCACCAGCAGAGATATGCCTAGCGGGGGCACAGATACGCAGTATTTT.

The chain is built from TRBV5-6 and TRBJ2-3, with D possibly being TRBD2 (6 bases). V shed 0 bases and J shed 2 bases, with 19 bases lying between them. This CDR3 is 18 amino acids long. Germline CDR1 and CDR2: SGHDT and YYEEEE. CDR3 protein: CASSLGGSGRQVTDTQYF. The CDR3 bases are TGTGCCAGCAGCTTGGGTGGTAGCGGACGGCAAGTCACAGATACGCAGTATTTT.

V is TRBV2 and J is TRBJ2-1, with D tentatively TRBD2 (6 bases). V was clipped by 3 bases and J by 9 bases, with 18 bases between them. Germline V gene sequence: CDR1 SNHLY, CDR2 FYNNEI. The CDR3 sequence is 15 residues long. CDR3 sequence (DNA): TGTGCCAGCAGTGAGGGAGGATGGGTGGCTAGTGAGCAGTTCTTC. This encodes CASSEGGWVASEQFF.

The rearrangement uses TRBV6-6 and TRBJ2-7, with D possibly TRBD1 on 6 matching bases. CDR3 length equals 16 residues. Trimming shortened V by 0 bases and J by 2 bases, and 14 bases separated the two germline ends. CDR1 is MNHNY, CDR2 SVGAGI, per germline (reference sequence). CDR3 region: CASSYSLGAAPYEQYF. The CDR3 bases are TGTGCCAGCAGTTACTCTCTGGGGGCCGCACCCTACGAGCAGTACTTC.

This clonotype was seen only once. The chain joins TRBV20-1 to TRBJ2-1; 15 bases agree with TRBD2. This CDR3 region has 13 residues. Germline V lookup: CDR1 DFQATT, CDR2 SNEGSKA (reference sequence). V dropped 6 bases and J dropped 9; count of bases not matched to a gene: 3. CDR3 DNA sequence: TGCAGTGCGCGGACTAGCGGGAGGGTTGAGCAGTTCTTC. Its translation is CSARTSGRVEQFF.